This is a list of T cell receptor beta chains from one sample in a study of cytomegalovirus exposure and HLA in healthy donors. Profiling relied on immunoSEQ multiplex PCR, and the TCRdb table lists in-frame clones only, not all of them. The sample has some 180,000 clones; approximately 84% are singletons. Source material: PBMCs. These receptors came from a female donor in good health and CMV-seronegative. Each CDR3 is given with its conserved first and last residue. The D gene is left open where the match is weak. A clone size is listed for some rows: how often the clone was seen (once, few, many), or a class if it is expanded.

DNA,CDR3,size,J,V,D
TGTGCCAGCAGCCCGACTAGCGGGAGGGCCTCCAATGAGCAGTTCTTC,CASSPTSGRASNEQFF,NA,TRBJ2-1,TRBV7-6,TRBD2
TGTGCCTGGAGTGTACTGGTATCGGAGCATGGCTACACCTTC,CAWSVLVSEHGYTF,once,TRBJ1-2,TRBV30,NA
TGCAGCGTACAGGGACAGGTGAACACTGAAGCTTTCTTT,CSVQGQVNTEAFF,NA,TRBJ1-1,TRBV29-1,TRBD1
TGTGCCAGCAGCGCAAAGAGAGCGGGGGGCTACACCTTC,CASSAKRAGGYTF,NA,TRBJ1-2,TRBV9,NA
TGCAGCGCAGTGACTAGCCTCAGCACAGATACGCAGTATTTT,CSAVTSLSTDTQYF,NA,TRBJ2-3,TRBV29-1,TRBD2
TGTGCCAGCAGTGAAAGACAGGGCCAACGCAATGAGCAGTTCTTC,CASSERQGQRNEQFF,NA,TRBJ2-1,TRBV6-4,TRBD1
TGTGCCAGCAGCCCTTGGACAGGGGGCTTGTCTGGGGCCAACGTCCTGACTTTC,CASSPWTGGLSGANVLTF,NA,TRBJ2-6,TRBV7-3,TRBD1
TGTGCCAGTAGTATTGGGACAGGGAACACTGAAGCTTTCTTT,CASSIGTGNTEAFF,once,TRBJ1-1,TRBV19,TRBD1
TGTGCCAGCAGCTTGAGGACAGGAGCCACTGGAAACACCATATATTTT,CASSLRTGATGNTIYF,NA,TRBJ1-3,TRBV7-9,TRBD1
TGTGCCTGGAGCCGGGACAGGGGGCTCTCTGGGGCCAACGTCCTGACTTTC,CAWSRDRGLSGANVLTF,NA,TRBJ2-6,TRBV30,TRBD1
TGTGCCAGCAGCTCCTTTCCACCGGGGGTAAATTCGCAGTATTTT,CASSSFPPGVNSQYF,NA,TRBJ2-3,TRBV5-4,NA
TGTGCCAGCAGCCCGAGACTAGCCCGGGGGGCCTACGAGCAGTACTTC,CASSPRLARGAYEQYF,few,TRBJ2-7,TRBV7-9,TRBD2
TGTGCCAGTAGTGTCGGACTAGCGGGAGCAGATACGCAGTATTTT,CASSVGLAGADTQYF,NA,TRBJ2-3,TRBV19,TRBD2
TGTGCCATCAAGTTAAGCGGGAGTACGGAGACCCAGTACTTC,CAIKLSGSTETQYF,few,TRBJ2-5,TRBV10-3,TRBD2
TGTGCCATTTCTACCCGCACAGATACGCAGTATTTT,CAISTRTDTQYF,NA,TRBJ2-3,TRBV6-1,NA
TGTGCCAGCCTAGCGGGGGGTCGGAATGAGCAGTTCTTC,CASLAGGRNEQFF,once,TRBJ2-1,TRBV5-4,TRBD2
TGTGCCAGCAGTTTATCCGCAGGGGGCTACGAGCAGTACTTC,CASSLSAGGYEQYF,NA,TRBJ2-7,TRBV27,TRBD1
TGTGCCATCAGTGAGTCTGCGGGGACAGTCGACTATGGCTACACCTTC,CAISESAGTVDYGYTF,NA,TRBJ1-2,TRBV10-3,TRBD1
TGTGCCAGTAGTACCCGTGCAGGCAGGCTCTATACTGAAGCTTTCTTT,CASSTRAGRLYTEAFF,NA,TRBJ1-1,TRBV19,NA
TGTTCCAGCAGCCCCTCGTACGAGCAGTACTTC,CSSSPSYEQYF,NA,TRBJ2-7,TRBV7-9,NA
TGTGCCAGCAGTGGGGACAGGTACAACTATGGCTACACCTTC,CASSGDRYNYGYTF,once,TRBJ1-2,TRBV28,TRBD1
TGTGCCAGCAGTAACCCCACCGGGGAGAGCTCCTACGAGCAGTACTTC,CASSNPTGESSYEQYF,NA,TRBJ2-7,TRBV9,NA
TGTGCCAGCAGCTTCGGACAGGACACTGAAGCTTTCTTT,CASSFGQDTEAFF,few,TRBJ1-1,TRBV9,TRBD1
TGCAGCGTTGATAATGTGAACACTGAAGCTTTCTTT,CSVDNVNTEAFF,NA,TRBJ1-1,TRBV29-1,NA
TGTGCCAGCAGCTTAGTGGTCAGGGCCCCAGATACGCAGTATTTT,CASSLVVRAPDTQYF,NA,TRBJ2-3,TRBV7-9,NA
TGTGCCAGCAGCGTAGGGGCCCCGAAAGGAGGGGAGCTGTTTTTT,CASSVGAPKGGELFF,NA,TRBJ2-2,TRBV9,NA
TGTGCCAGCAGCTCACTCCGGACTAGCGGGAGTCGGCCGTTCAATGAGCAGTTCTTC,CASSSLRTSGSRPFNEQFF,NA,TRBJ2-1,TRBV5-6,TRBD2
TGTGCCAGCAGCCTCCTACAGGGGGGAGCTGAAGATACGCAGTATTTT,CASSLLQGGAEDTQYF,NA,TRBJ2-3,TRBV5-6,TRBD1
TGCGCCAGCAGCTTGGAGCTAGCGGGGACGGATACGCAGTATTTT,CASSLELAGTDTQYF,NA,TRBJ2-3,TRBV5-1,TRBD2
TGTGCCAGCAGCCCGGGGGTAGCTGACACCGGGGAGCTGTTTTTT,CASSPGVADTGELFF,once,TRBJ2-2,TRBV5-8,NA
TGTGCCAGCAGCCCCATGGCGGGAGGGCCCAATGAGCAGTTCTTC,CASSPMAGGPNEQFF,once,TRBJ2-1,TRBV11-3,TRBD2
TGTGCCAGCAGCCCGGGACTCGTCACAGATACGCAGTATTTT,CASSPGLVTDTQYF,NA,TRBJ2-3,TRBV5-4,NA
TGTGCCAGCAGCTTCGACGACAGACTGGGCAACACCATATATTTT,CASSFDDRLGNTIYF,NA,TRBJ1-3,TRBV7-2,NA
TGTGCCAGCAGTGAAGTCGCGACAGGGGGTTCCTATGGCTACACCTTC,CASSEVATGGSYGYTF,NA,TRBJ1-2,TRBV2,TRBD1
TGCGCCAGCAGCTCCCCTAGCGGTGAAGAGACCCAGTACTTC,CASSSPSGEETQYF,NA,TRBJ2-5,TRBV5-1,TRBD2
TGTGCCAGCAGTGTCCCAGGGGAGATCAATCAGCCCCAGCATTTT,CASSVPGEINQPQHF,NA,TRBJ1-5,TRBV6-4,NA
TGCAGCGTCGCTGGACTAGCGGGAGAATATCCCTCCGAGCAGTACTTC,CSVAGLAGEYPSEQYF,few,TRBJ2-7,TRBV29-1,TRBD2
TGTGCCAGCCGGGAGCAGGGGGCGATAACAGATACGCAGTATTTT,CASREQGAITDTQYF,NA,TRBJ2-3,TRBV6-1,TRBD1
TGCGCCAGCAGCTTGACCCTGACAGGGAAAGTAGAGAACCAGTACTTC,CASSLTLTGKVENQYF,NA,TRBJ2-5,TRBV5-1,TRBD1
TGTTCCACTAGCGGGGGCAACAATGAGCAGTTCTTC,CSTSGGNNEQFF,NA,TRBJ2-1,TRBV10-3,TRBD2